This passage covers 2 T cell receptor beta chains from one sample sequenced in a study of shared clonotypes between healthy human individuals. Profiled with immunoSEQ multiplex PCR; TCRdb holds only in-frame clones, not every one. This sample has around 1,100,000 clones; roughly 80% occur once, and the top ten carry approximately 0.95%. Source material: memory CD4+ T cells from PBMCs. Described subset: CD45RA-negative fraction. Every receptor here comes from a man aged 18 to 35 in good health. Some clones in this sample may be carry-over from other donors' samples.

V usage is TRBV19 and J usage is TRBJ2-3, with D maybe TRBD2 (6 bases). V lost 6 bases and J 0 bases, leaving 19 bases between the germline ends. Germline V gene lookup returns CDR1 LNHDA and CDR2 SQIVND (reference sequence). The CDR3 loop spans 17 amino acids. As DNA, the CDR3 is TGTGCCAGTAGCCGGAAGGGTGGCGGGACTAGCACAGATACGCAGTATTTT. Translated: CASSRKGGGTSTDTQYF.

Judged by abundance, this clone is medium-sized. The CDR3 reads CASSRRDIQETQYF. CDR3 nucleotide sequence: TGTGCCAGCAGTCGAAGGGACATCCAAGAGACCCAGTACTTC. The chain links TRBV27 to TRBJ2-5, with D tentatively TRBD1 (6 bases). From germline, CDR1 is MNHEY and CDR2 SMNVEV (reference sequence). The length of the CDR3 is 14 residues. V lost 5 bases and J lost 1, with 11 bases in between.